This T cell receptor beta chain is from a study of cytomegalovirus exposure and HLA in healthy donors. Looking at the study overall: Within the Caucasian-associated ancestry cluster were 65% to 85% of the roughly 380 genotyped donors. Whole-study results and caveats: Clonal expansion was found to be greater in HLA-associated TCR beta chains than in equally common others in a later analysis. CMV antigen specificity was confirmed in vitro for a few CMV-associated chains.

This CDR3 contains 15 residues. The germline gives CDR1 SQVTM, CDR2 ANQGSEA. The V end lost 3 bases, the J end lost 3 bases, and 17 bases lay between the germline ends. Sampled while nominally healthy, donors likely had unrecorded immune exposures. In this sample, this clone turned up a few times. Antigen: not known. PCR amplification relied on 60 Vbeta primers (plus 13 Jbeta primers). Measured with immunoSEQ multiplex PCR; TCRdb has only the in-frame clones, and not every one. The repertoire includes about 170,000 clones, around three quarters of them detected once, and less than 8.5% sits in the top ten.

Sequenced material: PBMCs. The origin of this receptor is a man aged 35 to 55 in good health and CMV-seropositive. The chain joins TRBV29-1 to TRBJ1-1; D is ambiguous. This chain's CDR3 is CSVEGGGMSDTEAFF. The DNA of the CDR3 is TGCAGCGTTGAGGGCGGAGGTATGTCGGACACTGAAGCTTTCTTT.